These 16 T cell receptor beta chains came from one sample sequenced in a study of T-cell memory formation after mild COVID-19. MiXCR, run by TCRdb on the 5' RACE reads, gives a single entry per CDR3 protein. The data show about 350,000 distinct CDR3 sequences, 20% to 25% seen once. Sequencing input: PBMCs or a T cell subset sorted from them (not recorded which). These receptors were collected from a man aged 18 to 29 who had mild COVID-19 (a few samples of this study predate the infection). Cell type and time point are not known.

CDR3 region: CASSQEWGIKPQHF. The CDR3 coding sequence is TGCGCCAGCAGCCAAGAGTGGGGAATCAAGCCCCAGCATTTT. The chain joins TRBV4-1 to TRBJ1-5; D ambiguous. The CDR3 is 14 amino acids. V gave up 0 bases and J gave up 8 bases, with 11 bases separating them. Germline-derived CDR1 and CDR2 are MGHRA and YSYEKL.

This clonotype turned up a few times. The chain couples TRBV5-1 to TRBJ2-7, with D hard to call. Trimming cost V 4 bases and J 3 bases, with 14 bases left between them. This CDR3 region has 14 residues. CDR1 is SGHRS, CDR2 YFSETQ, per germline. The DNA of the CDR3 is TGCGCCAGCAGCCCGGCCCCAGGATACTACGAGCAGTACGTC. Translation: CASSPAPGYYEQYV.

This clonotype has a handful of counts. V and J are TRBV4-3 and TRBJ1-2; 10 bases are shared with TRBD1. Germline V gene lookup returns CDR1 LGHNA and CDR2 YSLEER. The junction had 3 bases not matched to a gene; V was cut back by 0 bases and J by 2 bases. This CDR3 spans 16 amino acids. The CDR3 coding sequence is TGCGCCAGCAGCCAAGATGGGACAGGGGTAAACTATGGCTACACCTTC. Translation: CASSQDGTGVNYGYTF.

The table lists this clonotype with a few counts. This chain joins TRBV4-2 and TRBJ2-3; 8 bases fit TRBD2. This CDR3 has 16 amino acids. In germline, CDR1 is LGHNA, CDR2 YNFKEQ. V shed 2 bases and J 4 bases; nucleotides not matched to a gene: 8. CDR3 coding DNA: TGTGCCAGCAGCCAATCCCCCGGGACTAGACCAGATACGCAGTATTTT. Its translation is CASSQSPGTRPDTQYF.

J is TRBJ1-1 and V is TRBV13, with TRBD1 matching 8 bases. The CDR3 has 15 amino acids. Unmatched junction bases numbered 9, after V lost 5 bases and J lost 4 bases. Germline V CDR1 and CDR2: PRHDT, FYEKMQ (reference sequence). For the CDR3, the DNA is TGTGCCAGCAGCACGATGACAGGGGTCGGCACTGAAGCTTTCTTT. The encoded protein is CASSTMTGVGTEAFF.

The table lists this clonotype with a count of one. J is TRBJ2-4 and V is TRBV7-2; 8 bases are a match to TRBD2. V shed 5 bases, J shed 7 bases, and the junction held 4 bases outside the gene matches. From germline, CDR1 is SGHTA and CDR2 FQGNSA. The CDR3 is made up of 13 amino acids. Written as DNA, the CDR3 is TGTGCCAGCAGCCCGGGGGGGATGAACATTCAGTACTTC. Translating it yields CASSPGGMNIQYF.

The chain recombines TRBV20-1 with TRBJ2-5; TRBD1 agrees at 10 bases. The CDR3 is made up of 12 amino acids. J lost 5 bases, V lost 7 bases, and 4 bases had no gene match. Germline assignment: CDR1 DFQATT and CDR2 SNEGSKA (reference sequence). Here the CDR3 DNA reads TGCAGTGTGAGGACAGGGGGTGAGACCCAGTACTTC. This codes for CSVRTGGETQYF.

This clonotype occurred many times. The J gene is TRBJ1-1, the V gene TRBV7-3; TRBD1 might be the D (6 bases). This CDR3 has 14 residues. Deletions cut 2 bases from V and 4 bases from J, with 11 bases between. Germline V gene lookup returns CDR1 SGHTA and CDR2 FQGTGA. The CDR3 sequence is CASSLGGGSTEAFF. CDR3 DNA: TGTGCCAGCAGCTTAGGCGGGGGCAGCACTGAAGCTTTCTTT.

This chain connects TRBV9 to TRBJ1-2; 8 bases agree with TRBD1. Trimming took 3 bases from V and 4 from J; bases not matched to a gene: 2. The CDR3 is made up of 13 amino acids. CDR1 and CDR2 from the germline V gene are SGDLS and YYNGEE. The CDR3 DNA follows: TGTGCCAGCAGCGGACAGGGGACCTATGGCTACACCTTC. Translated: CASSGQGTYGYTF.

The chain uses TRBV7-3 and TRBJ1-1; D is unresolved. CDR1 is SGHTA, CDR2 FQGTGA, per germline. V gave up 5 bases and J gave up 0 bases, with 13 bases separating them. CDR3 length equals 15 residues. The CDR3 loop is CASSPRRRLNTEAFF. CDR3 in DNA: TGTGCCAGCAGCCCCCGGAGGAGGCTGAACACTGAAGCTTTCTTT.

CDR3 coding DNA: TGTGCCAGCAGCTTAGGGGCTCAGCCCCAGCATTTT. Translating it yields CASSLGAQPQHF. The V and J genes are TRBV7-9 and TRBJ1-5; D not certain. This CDR3 region has 12 residues. CDR1 is SEHNR and CDR2 is FQNEAQ in the germline V gene (reference sequence). The V gene lost 1 base and the J gene lost 6 bases, with 4 bases spanning the gap.

This chain links TRBV7-2 with TRBJ1-5; D is possibly TRBD1 (5 bases). Germline V CDR1 and CDR2: SGHTA, FQGNSA. This CDR3 is built from 15 residues. V was shortened by 1 base and J by 6 bases, with 13 bases between the two germline ends. CDR3 DNA: TGTGCCAGCAGCTTAGTGTGGGGGGGAAGTCAGCCCCAGCATTTT. This translates into CASSLVWGGSQPQHF. Variable domain in full (rest from reference TRBV7-2 and TRBJ1-5): GAGVSQSPSNKVTEKGKDVELRCDPISGHTALYWYRQSLGQGLEFLIYFQGNSAPDKSGLPSDRFSAERTGGSVSTLTIQRTQQEDSAVYLCASSLVWGGSQPQHFGDGTRLSIL.

This chain links TRBV4-3 with TRBJ1-2, with TRBD1 matching over 8 bases. This CDR3 has 16 residues. The junction had 9 bases not matched to a gene; V was cut back by 0 bases and J by 6 bases. Germline assignment: CDR1 LGHNA and CDR2 YSLEER. CDR3 sequence: CASSQDHPQGANGYTF. The CDR3 coding sequence is TGCGCCAGCAGCCAAGATCACCCTCAGGGGGCTAATGGCTACACCTTC.

The chain employs TRBV7-2 and TRBJ2-4; TRBD2 matches at 9 bases. CDR3 length: 12 amino acids. Trimming removed 5 bases from V and 15 bases from J; junction bases left unmatched: 8. CDR1 and CDR2 from the germline V gene are SGHTA and FQGNSA. CDR3 DNA sequence: TGTGCCAGCAGCACTACCGGGACTAGCACGTACTTC. Translating gives CASSTTGTSTYF.

In this sample, this clonotype turned up once. The rearrangement uses TRBV12-3 or TRBV12-4 and TRBJ2-1, with 9 nucleotides matching TRBD2. V trimming: 2 bases; J trimming: 0 bases; junction bases outside the gene matches: 5. This CDR3 has 17 amino acids. The CDR3 DNA follows: TGTGCCAGCAGTTTAAGTAGCGGGGGATACTCCTACAATGAGCAGTTCTTC. This sequence encodes CASSLSSGGYSYNEQFF.

The chain links TRBV7-9 to TRBJ2-1; D remains unclear. From germline, CDR1 is SEHNR and CDR2 FQNEAQ (reference sequence). V lost 4 bases and J lost 10, with 8 bases in between. CDR3 size: 11 residues. Written as DNA, the CDR3 is TGTGCCAGCAGCTCAAGGACCGAGCAGTTCTTC. This codes for CASSSRTEQFF.